These T cell receptor beta chains were read from a single sample in a study of blood T cell repertoires in COVID-19. TCRdb's table, derived via immunoSEQ multiplex PCR, lists solely in-frame clones and lacks some. Here the sample spans roughly 340,000 clones, 88% being singletons. The material sequenced was peripheral blood. The receptors come from a woman in her seventies with COVID-19, enrolled during active disease. Both conserved end residues are part of each CDR3. The order of the fields is V gene, D gene, J gene, clone size, CDR3 DNA, CDR3 protein. A D gene is named only where the DNA matches it firmly. Clone size is stated in some rows and not others, as once, few, many or a class when expanded.

>TRBV5-4|TRBD1|TRBJ2-5|NA
TGTGCCAGCAGCCGGACAGGGGAGGAGACCCAGTACTTC
CASSRTGEETQYF
>TRBV19|NA|TRBJ2-7|NA
TGTGCCAGTAGTATGGGGACACCCTCCTACGAGCAGTACTTC
CASSMGTPSYEQYF
>TRBV6-5|TRBD1|TRBJ1-1|NA
TGTGCCAGCAGTCGACAGGGGGGCACTGAAGCTTTCTTT
CASSRQGGTEAFF
>TRBV7-6|TRBD2|TRBJ2-7|NA
TGTGCCAGCAGCCATCTCGGGGGGAGCTCCTACGAGCAGTACTTC
CASSHLGGSSYEQYF
>TRBV5-1|TRBD1|TRBJ2-2|NA
TGCGCCAGCAGGGACAGGGTATCCGGGGAGCTGTTTTTT
CASRDRVSGELFF
>TRBV6-5|NA|TRBJ1-5|NA
TGTGCCAGCAGTCCCTTTGGGGGAGGGGGACAGCCCCAGCATTTT
CASSPFGGGGQPQHF
>TRBV21-1|NA|TRBJ1-1|NA
TGTGCCAGCAGCAACTGGCAGGGCAGAAACACTGAAGCTTTCTTT
CASSNWQGRNTEAFF
>TRBV18|NA|TRBJ1-2|NA
TGTGCCAGCTCACCACGGGACAACAACTATGGCTACACCTTC
CASSPRDNNYGYTF
>TRBV5-1|NA|TRBJ2-1|NA
TGCGCCAGCAGGGAACGGACTCAACTTTACAATGAGCAGTTCTTC
CASRERTQLYNEQFF
>TRBV21-1|NA|TRBJ1-4|NA
TGTGCCAGCAACCCTAGGACAGGGGAGAAACTGTTTTTT
CASNPRTGEKLFF
>TRBV2|NA|TRBJ1-1|NA
TGTGCCAGCAGTATACAGAGGAACACTGAAGCTTTCTTT
CASSIQRNTEAFF
>TRBV2|TRBD1|TRBJ2-7|NA
TGTGCCATCGAGATCAGGGGGCTCTCCTACGAGCAGTACTTC
CAIEIRGLSYEQYF
>TRBV7-9|NA|TRBJ1-2|NA
TGTGCCAGCAGCTTAGGCGGTAACTATGGCTACACCTTC
CASSLGGNYGYTF
>TRBV18|NA|TRBJ2-7|once
TGTGCCAGCTCACCAGAGGCAACCTACGAGCAGTACTTC
CASSPEATYEQYF
>TRBV6-5|TRBD1|TRBJ1-3|NA
TGTGCCAGCAGTTACTCCGGACAGGCGAGTGGAAACACCATATATTTT
CASSYSGQASGNTIYF
>TRBV18|NA|TRBJ1-1|NA
TGTGCCAGCTTCACGGCGGCGAACACTGAAGCTTTCTTT
CASFTAANTEAFF
>TRBV5-1|NA|TRBJ1-2|NA
TGCGCCAGCAGCCGGGGGAACGAGGTGGAAGGCTACACCTTC
CASSRGNEVEGYTF
>TRBV27|TRBD1|TRBJ2-6|NA
TGTGCCAGCAGTTTATGGGGCCAGGGGGAGGGGGCCAACGTCCTGACTTTC
CASSLWGQGEGANVLTF
>TRBV7-8|TRBD1|TRBJ1-2|NA
TGTGCCAGCAGCTTATACGGCCCAGGGGGATTGGGCGGCTACACCTTC
CASSLYGPGGLGGYTF
>TRBV24-1|TRBD1|TRBJ1-2|NA
TGTGCCACCAACACCGGGACAGGGGATGGCTACACCTTC
CATNTGTGDGYTF
>TRBV7-9|TRBD1|TRBJ2-7|NA
TGTGCCAGCAGCTTAAGGGGACAGGGCTGGAACTCCTACGAGCAGTACTTC
CASSLRGQGWNSYEQYF
>TRBV27|TRBD1|TRBJ2-5|NA
TGTGCCAGCAAAGACAGGGGGCAGACCCAGTACTTC
CASKDRGQTQYF